Below, one T cell receptor (beta chain) is given with its context. Its antigen is unknown. No much larger clone exists at a distance of one base, and base qualities are not known. The entry originates in a study of blood T cell repertoires in COVID-19 (TCRdb year 2020). With regard to the full study: Samples from collaborators originated in the United States, Italy and Spain and spanned both the acute and convalescent phases of COVID-19. The prospective study material was composed of cDNA or gDNA derived from T cells, B-cell-depleted T cells, or PBMCs. A de-identified subject ID, COVID-19 status, age in years and sex were almost always included in the sample metadata. The dataset comprised deeply sampled blood TCRbeta repertoires from subjects exposed to, actively infected with, or recovered from COVID-19. Samples were obtained from the ongoing ImmuneRACE study (first 160 participants) and from approximately 1,200 subjects provided by 6 global collaborators. HLA class I and class II types, where available, came from metadata supplied by the sample provider rather than from assay-based typing. The repertoires were made available in a free public database intended to serve as a resource for research on the immune response to SARS-CoV-2.

TCRbeta CDR3 regions were amplified from genomic DNA using the immunoSEQ Assay, a bias-controlled multiplex PCR. The paper's data handling went like this. The number of nucleated cells in each sample was estimated by amplification of reference gene primers within the assay. Sequence reads were collapsed and filtered to measure the absolute abundance of every unique TCRbeta CDR3 rearrangement. For each sample, productive Simpson clonality was calculated by taking the square root of Simpson's diversity index across productive rearrangements. In its TCRdb copy, this immuneACCESS table keeps in-frame sequences only and misses some clones. Where compared with another copy, unresolved V genes explain less than half of these, and the others have no known cause. For V, J and clone size, that table is used; D and trimming come from the DNA. The sample has approximately 80,000 clones on record, around 77% of them singletons. Approximately 15% of the sample goes to the ten largest clones.

The collaborating institutions used their own protocols to collect whole blood in K2EDTA tubes. Collaborator samples were shipped for TCRbeta analysis as frozen whole blood, isolated PBMCs, or DNA extracted from either sample type. From the germline V gene (reference sequence), CDR1 is WNHNN and CDR2 is SYGVQD. From the cysteine through the phenylalanine, the CDR3 covers 14 amino acids. Here the CDR3 DNA is all that survives: 42 bases in frame from base 1. Compared with germline, V lacks 5 bases and J lacks 6 bases; bases without a gene match: 4. On the study overall, not on this receptor specifically: The quantity of clinical and demographic metadata differed by source and by participant and was supplied without curation.

This sequence uses TRBV10-1 and TRBJ2-2; TRBD1 agrees with 9 junctional bases. Sequencing used peripheral blood. The TCR originated in a man between 65 and 85 years old with active or convalescent COVID-19. The DNA sequence is as follows: TGCGCCAGCAGTCACGGGACAGGGTCCGGGGAGCTGTTTTTT. Its protein is CASSHGTGSGELFF.